The 29 T cell receptor beta chains in this list originate from one sample, sequenced in a study of shared clonotypes between healthy human individuals. Method: immunoSEQ multiplex PCR; TCRdb's copy keeps in-frame clones and lacks some. Among hundreds of thousands of clones listed, over 65% were seen once. Sequencing was performed on memory CD4+ T cells sorted from blood. The subset here: CD45RA-negative fraction. Every receptor here comes from a woman aged 30 to 39 in good health.

The genes are TRBV7-9 and TRBJ1-2; 11 bases line up with TRBD1. CDR1 SEHNR and CDR2 FQNEAQ come from the germline V gene (reference sequence). This CDR3 contains 14 residues. Unmatched junction bases numbered 5, after V lost 3 bases and J lost 8 bases. Written as DNA, the CDR3 is TGTGCCAGCAGCTTCGGGACAGGGGGAGAGGGCTACACCTTC. Residues: CASSFGTGGEGYTF.

The V gene is TRBV11-1, the J gene TRBJ1-1; unclear D gene. CDR3 length equals 15 residues. The ends were cut back, 5 bases at V and 4 bases at J, with 17 bases in the middle. The germline V gene has CDR1 SGHAT and CDR2 FQDESV (reference sequence). For the CDR3, the DNA is TGTGCCAGCAGCCCAGTACGAAGAGGCTTCACTGAAGCTTTCTTT. Its translation: CASSPVRRGFTEAFF.

The genes are TRBV7-8 and TRBJ2-4; 9 bases fit TRBD1. Looked up from germline, CDR1 is SGHVS and CDR2 is FQNEAQ. Trimming took 1 base from V and 7 from J; bases not matched to a gene: 5. The CDR3 consists of 15 residues. CDR3 sequence: CASSLGGQGGNIQYF. In DNA form, the CDR3 reads TGTGCCAGCAGCTTAGGGGGACAGGGAGGGAACATTCAGTACTTC.

The rearrangement links TRBV7-8 to TRBJ2-7; TRBD2 matches 11 bases. The CDR3 length is 18 residues. After removal of 5 bases from V and 1 base from J, the junction contained 13 bases not matched to a gene. CDR1 and CDR2 (germline): SGHVS, FQNEAQ. CDR3 sequence: CASSQPKSASGRSYEQYF. The CDR3 DNA sequence: TGTGCCAGCAGCCAACCAAAATCGGCTAGCGGGAGGTCCTACGAGCAGTACTTC. Variable domain in full (rest from reference TRBV7-8 and TRBJ2-7): GAGVSQSPRYKVAKRGQDVALRCDPISGHVSLFWYQQALGQGPEFLTYFQNEAQLDKSGLPSDRFFAERPEGSVSTLKIQRTQQEDSAVYLCASSQPKSASGRSYEQYFGPGTRLTVT.

This CDR3 reads CASSVGDRDAYGYTF. CDR3 in DNA: TGCGCCAGCAGCGTTGGCGACAGGGACGCCTATGGCTACACCTTC. The chain employs TRBV5-1 and TRBJ1-2; TRBD1 matches at 7 bases. With V trimmed by 4 bases and J by 4 bases, 10 bases remained unmatched. Germline V gene lookup returns CDR1 SGHRS and CDR2 YFSETQ. The CDR3 runs 15 residues.

A remark on this clone: The sample holds other DNA sequences that translate to the same CDR3. The chain combines TRBV28 with TRBJ1-4; TRBD1 aligns across 10 bases. This CDR3 comprises 15 residues. From germline, CDR1 is MDHEN and CDR2 SYDVKM. V shed 4 bases, J shed 5 bases, and the junction held 4 bases outside the gene matches. The CDR3 sequence is CASSSPGQGNEKLFF. Written as DNA, the CDR3 is TGTGCCAGCAGTTCACCGGGACAGGGGAATGAAAAACTGTTTTTT.

This clone was recorded once. V usage is TRBV9 and J usage is TRBJ2-5; D perhaps matches TRBD1 (5 bases). Germline CDR1 SGDLS, CDR2 YYNGEE. The CDR3 is 14 residues long. Trimming took 4 bases from V and 1 from J, leaving 11 bases between them. The CDR3 loop reads CASSPRTSQETQYF. CDR3 bases: TGTGCCAGCAGCCCACGGACAAGCCAAGAGACCCAGTACTTC.

As for this clone: Other nucleotide sequences from this sample produce the same CDR3. The chain has TRBV4-1 and TRBJ2-5; D perhaps matches TRBD2 (6 bases). The V gene lost 1 base and the J gene lost 5 bases, with 14 bases spanning the gap. This CDR3 comprises 15 residues. Germline V gene data show CDR1 as MGHRA and CDR2 as YSYEKL. In DNA, the CDR3 is TGCGCCAGCAGCCAAGGTCCTGGCGGGATCGAGACCCAGTACTTC. This sequence encodes CASSQGPGGIETQYF.

V is TRBV7-9 and J is TRBJ2-7, with a tentative D call TRBD2 (6 bases). This CDR3 is built from 15 residues. The ends were cut back, 6 bases at V and 7 bases at J, with 22 bases in the middle. The germline V gene has CDR1 SEHNR and CDR2 FQNEAQ (reference sequence). In DNA form, the CDR3 reads TGTGCCAGCAGGGATTACGGGACTTCTTTTGGGGAGCAGTACTTC. Protein sequence: CASRDYGTSFGEQYF.

The chain recombines TRBV7-8 with TRBJ2-3; D is possibly TRBD2 (5 bases). Trimming cost V 8 bases and J 2 bases, with 17 bases left between them. The germline gives CDR1 SGHVS, CDR2 FQNEAQ. The CDR3 extends over 15 amino acids. DNA of the CDR3: TGTGCCAGCTCGGGAAAAGGGTTAGTCACAGATACGCAGTATTTT. It translates to CASSGKGLVTDTQYF.

The J gene is TRBJ2-7, the V gene TRBV4-1; 9 positions agree with TRBD2. CDR1 and CDR2 from the germline V gene are MGHRA and YSYEKL. The J segment lost 3 bases and the V segment lost 0 bases, leaving 9 bases of the junction unmatched. The CDR3 extends over 17 amino acids. The CDR3 loop reads CASSQDERAGGIYEQYF. CDR3 DNA sequence: TGCGCCAGCAGCCAAGATGAGAGAGCGGGAGGCATCTACGAGCAGTACTTC.

J is TRBJ1-1 and V is TRBV6-5; possible D gene TRBD1, 5 bases. Trimming cost V 0 bases and J 1 base, with 12 bases left between them. From germline, CDR1 is MNHEY and CDR2 SVGAGI. This CDR3 comprises 16 residues. The CDR3 loop reads CASSYSRGVTNTEAFF. Here the CDR3 DNA reads TGTGCCAGCAGTTACTCGAGAGGGGTGACGAACACTGAAGCTTTCTTT.

This sequence joins TRBV7-8 and TRBJ1-5; no reliable D call. The V gene lost 5 bases and the J gene lost 2 bases, with 10 bases spanning the gap. CDR1 and CDR2 from the germline V gene are SGHVS and FQNEAQ. This CDR3 region has 14 residues. CDR3 region: CASSVGDGNQPQHF. Written as DNA, the CDR3 is TGTGCCAGCAGCGTGGGAGATGGCAATCAGCCCCAGCATTTT.

CDR3 DNA: TGTGCCAGTCTCGAGGGGCAGGGACTAAACTATGGCTACACCTTC. Amino acids: CASLEGQGLNYGYTF. The chain has TRBV28 and TRBJ1-2; perhaps TRBD1 as D (5 bases). Trimming removed 9 bases from V and 2 bases from J, with 19 bases in between. The germline V gene has CDR1 MDHEN and CDR2 SYDVKM. This CDR3 contains 15 residues.

V and J are TRBV30 and TRBJ2-7; 7 nucleotides agree with TRBD2. The germline V gene has CDR1 GTSNPN and CDR2 SVGIG (reference sequence). The CDR3 is 15 residues long. After removal of 2 bases from V and 0 bases from J, the junction contained 7 bases not matched to a gene. In DNA, the CDR3 is TGTGCCTGGAGTACTGGCGGGAGCAGCTCCTACGAGCAGTACTTC. This codes for CAWSTGGSSSYEQYF.

CDR3 amino acids: CSLSLGTGGETQYF. Here the CDR3 DNA reads TGCAGCCTCAGTTTGGGGACAGGGGGAGAGACCCAGTACTTC. The chain recombines TRBV29-1 with TRBJ2-5; the match to TRBD1 covers 11 bases. After removal of 8 bases from V and 4 bases from J, the junction contained 9 bases not matched to a gene. Germline assignment: CDR1 SQVTM and CDR2 ANQGSEA. This CDR3 comprises 14 residues.

In this sample, this clone turned up many times. This chain uses TRBV6-5 with TRBJ2-1; D ambiguous. CDR1 MNHEY and CDR2 SVGAGI come from the germline V gene. Trimming took 0 bases from V and 0 from J, leaving 6 bases between them. This CDR3 is 15 amino acids long. The CDR3: CASSYSTISYNEQFF. The CDR3 DNA follows: TGTGCCAGCAGTTACTCCACAATCTCCTACAATGAGCAGTTCTTC.

The chain joins TRBV5-8 to TRBJ2-1; tentative D call: TRBD2 (5 bases). The CDR3 covers 16 residues. Germline V CDR1 and CDR2: SGHTS, YDEGEE. Trimming removed 0 bases at V and 3 bases at J, with 13 bases between. Here the CDR3 DNA reads TGTGCCAGCAGCTTGGTCTTGCGACTAAACTACAATGAGCAGTTCTTC. It codes for CASSLVLRLNYNEQFF.

This clone was seen more than once but under ten times. Other DNA sequences from this sample encode an identical CDR3 as well. This chain joins TRBV5-5 and TRBJ2-3, with 11 positions matching TRBD2. The V segment lost 1 base and the J segment 6 bases; nucleotides outside the gene matches: 4. CDR1 SGHKS and CDR2 YYEKEE come from the germline V gene (reference sequence). The CDR3 has 15 amino acids. The CDR3 is CASSLLAGGPDTQYF. CDR3 coding DNA: TGTGCCAGCAGCTTGCTAGCGGGAGGTCCCGATACGCAGTATTTT.

The chain couples TRBV11-2 to TRBJ2-1; a possible D gene is TRBD2 (6 bases). Trimming left V 7 bases short and J 0 bases short, with 7 bases between. The CDR3 contains 13 residues. Germline CDR1 reads SGHAT; CDR2 reads FQNNGV. The CDR3, as DNA: TGTGCCAGCAAACTAGCCTCCTACAATGAGCAGTTCTTC. This sequence encodes CASKLASYNEQFF.

This clone was detected only a few times. This chain links TRBV7-2 with TRBJ2-3, with TRBD1 matching over 9 bases. Trimming removed 1 base from V and 4 bases from J; junction bases left unmatched: 6. This CDR3 has 16 residues. Germline CDR1 SGHTA, CDR2 FQGNSA. The chain's CDR3 is CASSLVLRQGADTQYF. The DNA of the CDR3 is TGTGCCAGCAGCTTAGTCCTCCGACAGGGGGCAGATACGCAGTATTTT.

The V gene is TRBV19, the J gene TRBJ2-2, with D possibly being TRBD1 (5 bases). Germline CDR1 and CDR2: LNHDA and SQIVND (reference sequence). The CDR3 spans 15 residues. Trimming pared 6 bases from V and 6 bases from J, leaving 17 bases between. The CDR3 region has the DNA TGTGCCAGTAGAAGGGGCGAGGTCATTGCCGGGGAGCTGTTTTTT. It yields the protein CASRRGEVIAGELFF.

As regards this clone: One base away lies a much larger clone, so this may be a sequencing read error. Other DNA sequences of this sample code for an identical CDR3. The rearrangement links TRBV19 to TRBJ1-1; TRBD1 agrees at 9 bases. This CDR3 region has 16 residues. Germline V gives CDR1 LNHDA, CDR2 SQIVND (reference sequence). The CDR3 coding sequence is TGTGCCAGTAGTAAGGGGGACAGGGTGGTTGTCACTGAAGCTTTTTTT. Translating it yields CASSKGDRVVVTEAFF.

V and J are TRBV19 and TRBJ2-5, with 7 bases fitting TRBD1. Trimming cost V 6 bases and J 2 bases; bases outside gene matches: 12. This CDR3 contains 16 residues. Per germline, CDR1 LNHDA and CDR2 SQIVND (reference sequence). The CDR3 region is CASSQIGQAAQETQYF. CDR3 DNA sequence: TGTGCCAGTAGCCAAATCGGACAGGCCGCGCAAGAGACCCAGTACTTC.

The chain is built from TRBV5-1 and TRBJ2-7; D perhaps matches TRBD1 (5 bases). CDR3 length equals 14 residues. The germline gives CDR1 SGHRS, CDR2 YFSETQ. Trimming removed 2 bases at V and 0 bases at J, with 9 bases between. CDR3 amino acids: CASSFQGSSYEQYF. The CDR3 DNA sequence: TGCGCCAGCAGCTTCCAGGGTAGCTCCTACGAGCAGTACTTC.

On this clone: Other DNA variants within this sample encode the same CDR3. The V and J genes are TRBV7-9 and TRBJ2-2; the D gene is possibly TRBD2 (5 bases). The CDR3 totals 15 residues. Trimming pared 0 bases from V and 3 bases from J, leaving 8 bases between. Germline V CDR1 and CDR2: SEHNR, FQNEAQ (reference sequence). The CDR3 protein is CASSLALADTGELFF. The CDR3 nucleotides are TGTGCCAGCAGCTTAGCCCTAGCAGACACCGGGGAGCTGTTTTTT.

This chain connects TRBV25-1 to TRBJ2-5, with D maybe TRBD2 (6 bases). The tail of the sequence fits TRBJ2-7 better, so the J call may be wrong. This CDR3 has 14 amino acids. Germline CDR1 and CDR2: MGHDK and SYGVNS. CDR3 DNA sequence: TGTGCCAGCAGTGAAACGGGACTCACTTACGAGCAGTACTTC. It is translated as CASSETGLTYEQYF.

The chain couples TRBV28 to TRBJ2-3, with no clear D. This CDR3 region has 13 residues. The V end lost 2 bases, the J end lost 5 bases, and 8 bases lay between the germline ends. CDR1 and CDR2 (germline): MDHEN, SYDVKM. The CDR3 nucleotides are TGTGCCAGCAGTTTAGGCCTGGGAGATACGCAGTATTTT. This encodes CASSLGLGDTQYF.

The rearrangement joins TRBV5-4 to TRBJ2-6; D not certain. Per germline, CDR1 SGHNT and CDR2 YYREEE (reference sequence). This CDR3 contains 14 residues. V gave up 4 bases and J gave up 0 bases, with 5 bases separating them. CDR3 loop: CASSKYSGANVLTF. Here the CDR3 DNA reads TGTGCCAGCAGCAAGTACTCTGGGGCCAACGTCCTGACTTTC.